This TCR beta chain was recovered during a study of early T cells in non-severe SARS-CoV-2 infection. Study-wide results and caveats: Matching results from VDJdb favored anti-spike CD8 responses, leaving private and CD4 specificities undetected.

Points on this clonotype: Its cognate antigen is unknown.

Researchers attached unique molecular identifiers to individual cDNA molecules. MiXCR, applied by TCRdb to the 5' RACE reads, yields one record per CDR3 protein. The sample holds fewer than 75,000 distinct CDR3 sequences, less than 20% seen once. Trimming stripped 1 base from V and 1 base from J, with 12 bases between. Germline V gene data show CDR1 as DFQATT and CDR2 as SNEGSKA (reference sequence). This CDR3 contains 15 residues. The sequenced sample was whole blood, obtained at baseline. The chain uses TRBV20-1 and TRBJ2-3; no firm D call. The clonotype was recovered from an adult who was a healthcare worker with PCR-confirmed SARS-CoV-2 infection or an uninfected control (not recorded which). In nucleotides, the CDR3 is TGCAGTGCTAGAGGCGGAATGGTCGGCACAGATACGCAGTATTTT. Translation: CSARGGMVGTDTQYF.